This is a list of T cell receptor beta chains from one sample in a study of esophageal squamous cell carcinoma under preoperative chemotherapy. MiXCR, run by TCRdb on the PCR reads, gives a single entry per CDR3 protein. The sample lists roughly 15,000 distinct CDR3 sequences; around 47% were seen once. The sample was collected from a patient given preoperative chemotherapy. These receptors were taken from a human donor with esophageal squamous cell carcinoma. The donor label of this sample is uncertain. Each CDR3 is given without its conserved first and last residue.

j_call: TRBJ2-3; v_call: TRBV7-2; cdr3_aa: ASSARGGGNKDTQY
j_call: TRBJ2-1; v_call: TRBV27; cdr3_aa: ASSEGLAGNEQF
j_call: TRBJ2-5; v_call: TRBV10-2; cdr3_aa: ASSEFGLPKETQY
j_call: TRBJ1-2; v_call: TRBV27; cdr3_aa: ASSFGQGRAGYT
j_call: TRBJ2-3; v_call: TRBV7-4; cdr3_aa: ASKGTSPGAGTQY
j_call: TRBJ2-6; v_call: TRBV7-8; cdr3_aa: ASSLNRGLGANVLT
j_call: TRBJ2-5; v_call: TRBV12-3/TRBV12-4; cdr3_aa: ACGHSEGSYQETQY
j_call: TRBJ2-5; v_call: TRBV11-3; cdr3_aa: ASSPTVWGETQY
j_call: TRBJ2-1; v_call: TRBV24-1; cdr3_aa: ATSDPGMSGQGYNEQF
j_call: TRBJ2-1; v_call: TRBV7-3; cdr3_aa: ASSSGRVGYNEQF
j_call: -; v_call: TRBV11-3; cdr3_aa: ASSLSGSSYNEQY
j_call: -; v_call: TRBV18; cdr3_aa: ASSPREAFSYEQY
j_call: TRBJ2-1; v_call: TRBV7-3; cdr3_aa: ASSPTGTGVLETQL
j_call: TRBJ2-3; v_call: TRBV5-6; cdr3_aa: ASSGDTQY
j_call: TRBJ2-5; v_call: TRBV4-1; cdr3_aa: ASNAAEAQRRETQY
j_call: TRBJ2-2; v_call: TRBV10-1; cdr3_aa: ASKASGSTGELF
j_call: TRBJ2-4; v_call: TRBV12-3/TRBV12-4; cdr3_aa: ASSHGGGLNIQY
j_call: -; v_call: TRBV28; cdr3_aa: ASVPGQGTYEQY
j_call: -; v_call: TRBV11-2; cdr3_aa: ASSLGVRVKNTQY
j_call: -; v_call: TRBV27; cdr3_aa: ARRLGGGVQDTQY
j_call: TRBJ2-3; v_call: TRBV7-2; cdr3_aa: AGGLGACGADTQY
j_call: TRBJ1-2; v_call: TRBV7-8; cdr3_aa: ASSLQGQGYGYT
j_call: TRBJ2-1; v_call: TRBV7-3; cdr3_aa: ASSPPGQVYNEQF
j_call: TRBJ2-3; v_call: TRBV12-3/TRBV12-4; cdr3_aa: ASSLGQGVGAGGTDTQY
j_call: TRBJ2-5; v_call: TRBV7-2; cdr3_aa: ASSFKATGAVETQY
j_call: TRBJ2-1; v_call: TRBV10-3; cdr3_aa: ASRRPPGSEQF
j_call: TRBJ1-2; v_call: TRBV7-8; cdr3_aa: ASSARAGQIIYGYT
j_call: TRBJ2-3; v_call: TRBV7-2; cdr3_aa: ASSARGVGAKDTQY